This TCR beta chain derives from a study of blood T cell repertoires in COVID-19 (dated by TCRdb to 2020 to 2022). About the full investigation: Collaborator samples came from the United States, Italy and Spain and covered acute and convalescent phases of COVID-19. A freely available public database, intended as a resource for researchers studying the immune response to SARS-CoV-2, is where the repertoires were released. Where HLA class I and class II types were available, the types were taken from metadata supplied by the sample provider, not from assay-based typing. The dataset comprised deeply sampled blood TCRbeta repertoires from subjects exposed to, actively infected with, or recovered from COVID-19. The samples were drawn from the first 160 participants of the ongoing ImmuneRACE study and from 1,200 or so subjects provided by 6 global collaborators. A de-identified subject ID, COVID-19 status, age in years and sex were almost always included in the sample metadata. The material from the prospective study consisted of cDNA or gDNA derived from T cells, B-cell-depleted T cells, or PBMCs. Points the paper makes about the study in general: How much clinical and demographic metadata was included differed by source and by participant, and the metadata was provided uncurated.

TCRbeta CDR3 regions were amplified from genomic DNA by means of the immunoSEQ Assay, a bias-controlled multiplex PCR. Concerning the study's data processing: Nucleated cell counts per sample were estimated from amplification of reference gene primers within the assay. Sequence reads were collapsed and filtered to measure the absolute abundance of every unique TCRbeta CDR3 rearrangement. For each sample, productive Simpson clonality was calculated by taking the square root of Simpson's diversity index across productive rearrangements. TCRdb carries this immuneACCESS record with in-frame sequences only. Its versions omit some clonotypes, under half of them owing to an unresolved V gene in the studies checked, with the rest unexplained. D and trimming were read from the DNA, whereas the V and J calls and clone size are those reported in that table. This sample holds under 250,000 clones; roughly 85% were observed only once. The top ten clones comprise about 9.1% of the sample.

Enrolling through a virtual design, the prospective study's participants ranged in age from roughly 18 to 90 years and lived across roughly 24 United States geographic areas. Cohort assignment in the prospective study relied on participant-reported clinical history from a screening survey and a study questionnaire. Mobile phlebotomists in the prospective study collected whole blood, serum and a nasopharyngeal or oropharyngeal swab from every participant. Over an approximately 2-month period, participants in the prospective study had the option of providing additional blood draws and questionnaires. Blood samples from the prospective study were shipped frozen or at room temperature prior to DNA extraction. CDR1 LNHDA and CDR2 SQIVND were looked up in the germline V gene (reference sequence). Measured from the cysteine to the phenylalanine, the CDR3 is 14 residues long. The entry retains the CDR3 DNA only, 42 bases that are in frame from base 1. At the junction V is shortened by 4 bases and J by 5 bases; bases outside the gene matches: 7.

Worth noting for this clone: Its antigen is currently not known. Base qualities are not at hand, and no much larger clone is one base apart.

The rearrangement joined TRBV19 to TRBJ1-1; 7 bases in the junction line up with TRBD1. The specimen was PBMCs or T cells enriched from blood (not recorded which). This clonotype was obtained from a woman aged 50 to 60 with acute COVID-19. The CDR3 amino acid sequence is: CASSKDRVRTEAFF. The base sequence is TGTGCCAGTAGTAAAGACAGGGTTAGAACTGAAGCTTTCTTT.